What follows is one TCR beta chain and its context. Profiled with immunoSEQ multiplex PCR; TCRdb holds only in-frame clones, not every one. The table shows approximately 2,700 clones, with around 23% occurring only once. Per germline, CDR1 LNHDA and CDR2 SQIVND (reference sequence). The germline V and J ends were trimmed by 5 bases and 0 bases, with 13 bases remaining between them. The CDR3 covers 15 residues. The sample belongs to a study of sequential checkpoint blockade in melanoma. Study in general: TCRβ was sequenced from DNA of about 96 pretreatment tumors. Approximately 20 patients had tumor biopsies before treatment and at week 13.

Indicated treatment: randomized to nivolumab then ipilimumab (arm A) or the reverse (arm B). The chain couples TRBV19 to TRBJ1-2; D gene uncertain. Material: tumor tissue (inferred from file names), obtained from a patient given nivolumab and ipilimumab in sequence. The clonotype comes from a human donor with melanoma. CDR3 loop: CASSAYNIANYGYTF. CDR3 DNA sequence: TGTGCCAGTAGTGCGTATAATATAGCTAACTATGGCTACACCTTC. The variable domain in full, with the rest retrieved from reference TRBV19 and TRBJ1-2, is DGGITQSPKYLFRKEGQNVTLSCEQNLNHDAMYWYRQDPGQGLRLIYYSQIVNDFQKGDIAEGYSVSREKKESFPLTVTSAQKNPTAFYLCASSAYNIANYGYTFGSGTRLTVV.